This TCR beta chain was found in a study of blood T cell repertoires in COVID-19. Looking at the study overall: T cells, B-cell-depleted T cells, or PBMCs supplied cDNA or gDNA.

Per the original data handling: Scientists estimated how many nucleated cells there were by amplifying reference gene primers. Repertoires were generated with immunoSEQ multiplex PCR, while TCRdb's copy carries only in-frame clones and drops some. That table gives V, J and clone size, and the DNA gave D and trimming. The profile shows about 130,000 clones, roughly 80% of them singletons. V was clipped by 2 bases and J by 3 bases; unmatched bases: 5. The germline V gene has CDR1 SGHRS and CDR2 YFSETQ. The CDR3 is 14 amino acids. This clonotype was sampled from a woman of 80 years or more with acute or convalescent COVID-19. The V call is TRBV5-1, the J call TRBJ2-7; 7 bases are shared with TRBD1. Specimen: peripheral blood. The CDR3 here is CASSFSRDSYEQYF. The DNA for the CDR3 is TGCGCCAGCAGCTTTTCCCGGGACAGCTACGAGCAGTACTTC. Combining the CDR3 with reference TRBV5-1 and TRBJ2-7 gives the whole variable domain KAGVTQTPRYLIKTRGQQVTLSCSPISGHRSVSWYQQTPGQGLQFLFEYFSETQRNKGNFPGRFSGRQFSNSRSEMNVSTLELGDSALYLCASSFSRDSYEQYFGPGTRLTVT.